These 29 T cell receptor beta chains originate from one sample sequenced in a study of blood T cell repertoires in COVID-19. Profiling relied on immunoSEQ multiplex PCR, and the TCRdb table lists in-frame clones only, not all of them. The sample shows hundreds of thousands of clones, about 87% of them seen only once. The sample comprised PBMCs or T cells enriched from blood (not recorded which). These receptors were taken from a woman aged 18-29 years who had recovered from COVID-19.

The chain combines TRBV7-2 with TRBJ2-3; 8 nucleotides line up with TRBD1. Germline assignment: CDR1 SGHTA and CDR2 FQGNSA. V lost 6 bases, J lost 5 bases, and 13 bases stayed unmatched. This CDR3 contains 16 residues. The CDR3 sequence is CASRPGQGKLRDTQYF. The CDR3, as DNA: TGTGCCAGCAGGCCTGGACAGGGTAAATTACGAGATACGCAGTATTTT.

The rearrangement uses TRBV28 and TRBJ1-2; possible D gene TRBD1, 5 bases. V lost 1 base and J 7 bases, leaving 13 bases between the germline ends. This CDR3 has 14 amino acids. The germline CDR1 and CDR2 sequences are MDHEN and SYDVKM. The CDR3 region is CASSLLGGLGGYTF. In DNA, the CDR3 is TGTGCCAGCAGTTTATTGGGGGGTTTAGGTGGCTACACCTTC.

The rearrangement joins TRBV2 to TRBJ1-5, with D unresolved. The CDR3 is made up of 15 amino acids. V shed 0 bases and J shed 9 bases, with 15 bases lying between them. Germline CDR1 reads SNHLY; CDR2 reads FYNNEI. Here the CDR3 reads CASSEAATAAGPQHF. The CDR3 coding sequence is TGTGCCAGCAGTGAAGCGGCTACTGCCGCGGGGCCCCAGCATTTT.

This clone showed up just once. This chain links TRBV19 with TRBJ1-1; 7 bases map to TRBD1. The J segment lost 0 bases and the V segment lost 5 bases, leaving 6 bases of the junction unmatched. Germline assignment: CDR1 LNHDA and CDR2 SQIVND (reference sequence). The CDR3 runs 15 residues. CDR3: CASSPRDSVNTEAFF. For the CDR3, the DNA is TGTGCCAGTAGTCCCCGGGACAGTGTGAACACTGAAGCTTTCTTT.

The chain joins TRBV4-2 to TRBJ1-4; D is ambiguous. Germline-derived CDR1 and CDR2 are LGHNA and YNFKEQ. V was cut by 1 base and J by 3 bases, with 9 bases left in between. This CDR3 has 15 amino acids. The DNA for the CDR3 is TGTGCCAGCAGCCAAGTAGGCAGGCCTAATGAAAAACTGTTTTTT. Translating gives CASSQVGRPNEKLFF.

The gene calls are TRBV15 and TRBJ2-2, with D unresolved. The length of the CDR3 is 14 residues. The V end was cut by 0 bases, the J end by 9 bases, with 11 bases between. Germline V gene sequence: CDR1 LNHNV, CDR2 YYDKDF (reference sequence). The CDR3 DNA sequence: TGTGCCACCAGCAGAGAACAGAGTCCTTGGGAGCTGTTTTTT. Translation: CATSREQSPWELFF.

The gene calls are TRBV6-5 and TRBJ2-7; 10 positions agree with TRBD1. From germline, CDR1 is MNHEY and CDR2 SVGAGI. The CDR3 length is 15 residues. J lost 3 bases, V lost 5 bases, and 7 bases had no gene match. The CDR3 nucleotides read TGTGCCAGCAGTCAGGGGACAGGGGCATTCTACGAGCAGTACTTC. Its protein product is CASSQGTGAFYEQYF.

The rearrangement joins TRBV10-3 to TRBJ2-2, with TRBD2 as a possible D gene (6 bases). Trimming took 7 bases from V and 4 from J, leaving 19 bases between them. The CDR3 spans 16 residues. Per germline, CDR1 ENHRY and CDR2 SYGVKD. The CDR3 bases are TGTGCCATCAATCTATCGGGGCGGGAATCCACCGGGGAGCTGTTTTTT. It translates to CAINLSGRESTGELFF.

CDR3 nucleotides: TGTGCCAGCAGCGTAGCTAGCGGGGGACACACCGGGGAGCTGTTTTTT. Its translation: CASSVASGGHTGELFF. The chain is built from TRBV9 and TRBJ2-2; 10 nucleotides align to TRBD2. The V segment lost 0 bases and the J segment 3 bases; nucleotides outside the gene matches: 2. This CDR3 region has 16 residues. The V gene's germline CDR1 is SGDLS and CDR2 YYNGEE.

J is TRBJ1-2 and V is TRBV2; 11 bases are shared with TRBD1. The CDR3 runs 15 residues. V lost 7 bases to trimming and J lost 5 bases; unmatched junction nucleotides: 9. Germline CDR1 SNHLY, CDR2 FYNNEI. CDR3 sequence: CASTPRDRGEYGYTF. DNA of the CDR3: TGTGCCAGCACCCCCCGGGACAGGGGGGAGTATGGCTACACCTTC.

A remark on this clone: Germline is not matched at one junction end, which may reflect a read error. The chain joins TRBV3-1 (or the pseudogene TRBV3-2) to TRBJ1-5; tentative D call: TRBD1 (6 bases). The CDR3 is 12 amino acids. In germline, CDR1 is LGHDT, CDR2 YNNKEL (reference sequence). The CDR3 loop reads CANSLQGQPQHF. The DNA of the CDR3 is TGTGCCAACAGCCTACAGGGTCAGCCCCAGCATTTT.

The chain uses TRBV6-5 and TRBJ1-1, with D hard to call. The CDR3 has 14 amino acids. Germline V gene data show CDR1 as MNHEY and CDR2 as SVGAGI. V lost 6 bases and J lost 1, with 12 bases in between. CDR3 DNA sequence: TGTGCCAGCAGATGGTCCAGAGGGAACACTGAAGCTTTCTTT. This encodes CASRWSRGNTEAFF.

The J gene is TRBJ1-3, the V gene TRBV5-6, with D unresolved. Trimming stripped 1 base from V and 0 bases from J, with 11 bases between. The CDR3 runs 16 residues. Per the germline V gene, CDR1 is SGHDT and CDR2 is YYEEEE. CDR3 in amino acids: CASSLSLRGSGNTIYF. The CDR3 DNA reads TGTGCCAGCAGCTTGAGTCTCCGAGGCTCTGGAAACACCATATATTTT.

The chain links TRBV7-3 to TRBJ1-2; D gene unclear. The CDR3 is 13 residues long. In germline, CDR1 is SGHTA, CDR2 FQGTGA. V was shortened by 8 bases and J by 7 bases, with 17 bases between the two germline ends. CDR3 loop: CASSGFLGFGYTF. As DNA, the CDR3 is TGTGCCAGCTCTGGATTTTTGGGCTTTGGCTACACCTTC.

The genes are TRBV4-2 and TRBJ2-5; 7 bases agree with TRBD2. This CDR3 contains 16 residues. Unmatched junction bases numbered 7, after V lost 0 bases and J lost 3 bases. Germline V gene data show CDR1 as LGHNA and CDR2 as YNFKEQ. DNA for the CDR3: TGTGCCAGCAGCCAAGATTGGGGGGAGGGAAAAGAGACCCAGTACTTC. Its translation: CASSQDWGEGKETQYF.

CDR3 loop: CASSFRTRTRDSGNTIYF. CDR3 DNA: TGTGCCAGCAGTTTCAGAACCAGGACCAGGGACTCTGGAAACACCATATATTTT. The chain uses TRBV28 and TRBJ1-3; tentative D call: TRBD1 (5 bases). Germline CDR1 and CDR2: MDHEN and SYDVKM. Trimming cost V 3 bases and J 0 bases, with 18 bases left between them. This CDR3 comprises 18 residues.

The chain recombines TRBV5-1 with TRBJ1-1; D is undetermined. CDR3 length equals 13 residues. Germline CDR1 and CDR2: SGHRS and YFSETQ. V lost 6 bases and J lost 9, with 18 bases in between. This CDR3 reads CASTVSGQDQAFF. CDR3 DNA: TGCGCCAGCACCGTGAGTGGGCAGGATCAAGCTTTCTTT.

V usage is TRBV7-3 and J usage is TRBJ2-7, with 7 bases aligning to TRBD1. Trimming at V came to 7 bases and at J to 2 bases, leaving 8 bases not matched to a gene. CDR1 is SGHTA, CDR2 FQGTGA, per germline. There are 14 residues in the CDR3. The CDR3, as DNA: TGTGCCAGCACCGAAGGACAGGCAGCCTACGAGCAGTACTTC. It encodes CASTEGQAAYEQYF.

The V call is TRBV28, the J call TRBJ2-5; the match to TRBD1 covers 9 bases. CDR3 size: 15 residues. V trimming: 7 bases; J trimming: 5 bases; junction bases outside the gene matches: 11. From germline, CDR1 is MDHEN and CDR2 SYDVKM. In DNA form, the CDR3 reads TGTGCCAGCAAGAAATTGGACAGGGGAGGGGAGACCCAGTACTTC. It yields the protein CASKKLDRGGETQYF.

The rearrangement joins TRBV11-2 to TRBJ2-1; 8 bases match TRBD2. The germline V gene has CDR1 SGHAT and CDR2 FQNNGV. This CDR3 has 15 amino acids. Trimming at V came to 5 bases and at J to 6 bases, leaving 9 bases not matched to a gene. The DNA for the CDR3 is TGTGCCAGCAGCCGACGAGCGGGAGAAATCAATGAGCAGTTCTTC. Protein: CASSRRAGEINEQFF.

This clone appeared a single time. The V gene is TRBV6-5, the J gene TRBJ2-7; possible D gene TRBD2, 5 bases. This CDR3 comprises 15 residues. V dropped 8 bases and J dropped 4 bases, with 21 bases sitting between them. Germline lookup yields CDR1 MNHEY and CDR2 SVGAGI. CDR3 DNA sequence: TGTGCCAGCTCCTCTTTCGACCGGGGAACGTACGAGCAGTACTTC. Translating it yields CASSSFDRGTYEQYF.

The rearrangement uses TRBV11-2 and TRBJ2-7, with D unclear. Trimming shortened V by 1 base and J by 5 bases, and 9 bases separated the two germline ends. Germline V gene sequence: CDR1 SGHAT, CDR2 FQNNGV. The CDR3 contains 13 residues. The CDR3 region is CASSLAGYNEQYF. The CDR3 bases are TGTGCCAGCAGCTTAGCAGGATATAACGAGCAGTACTTC.

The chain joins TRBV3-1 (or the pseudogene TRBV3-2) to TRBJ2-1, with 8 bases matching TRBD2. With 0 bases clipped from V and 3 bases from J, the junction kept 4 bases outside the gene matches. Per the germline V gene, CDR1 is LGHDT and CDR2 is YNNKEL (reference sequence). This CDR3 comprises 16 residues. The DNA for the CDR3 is TGTGCCAGCAGCCAAGATCGGGAGGGTGTCTACAATGAGCAGTTCTTC. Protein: CASSQDREGVYNEQFF.

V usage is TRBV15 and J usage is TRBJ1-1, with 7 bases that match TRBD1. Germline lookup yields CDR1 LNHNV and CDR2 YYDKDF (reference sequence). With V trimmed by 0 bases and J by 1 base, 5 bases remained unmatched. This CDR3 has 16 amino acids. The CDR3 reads CATSRDPRQGNTEAFF. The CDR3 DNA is TGTGCCACCAGCAGAGATCCAAGACAGGGGAACACTGAAGCTTTCTTT.

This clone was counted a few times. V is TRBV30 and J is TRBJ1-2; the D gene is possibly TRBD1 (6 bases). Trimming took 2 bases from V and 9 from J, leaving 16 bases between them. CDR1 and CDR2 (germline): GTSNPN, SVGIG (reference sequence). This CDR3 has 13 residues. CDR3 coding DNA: TGTGCCTGGAGTCGGACAGCGGGAGAGAGCTACACCTTC. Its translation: CAWSRTAGESYTF.

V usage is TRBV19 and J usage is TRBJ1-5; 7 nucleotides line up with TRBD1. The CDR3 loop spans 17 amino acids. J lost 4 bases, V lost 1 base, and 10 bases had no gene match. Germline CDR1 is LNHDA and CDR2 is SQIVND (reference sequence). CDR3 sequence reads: CASSIGPGGNPNQPQHF. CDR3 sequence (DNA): TGTGCCAGTAGTATAGGGCCAGGGGGGAATCCGAATCAGCCCCAGCATTTT.

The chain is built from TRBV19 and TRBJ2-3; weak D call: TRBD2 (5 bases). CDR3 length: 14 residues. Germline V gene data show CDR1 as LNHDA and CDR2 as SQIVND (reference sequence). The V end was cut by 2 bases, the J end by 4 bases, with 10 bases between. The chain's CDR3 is CASSILAVADTQYF. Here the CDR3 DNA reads TGTGCCAGTAGTATACTAGCTGTCGCAGATACGCAGTATTTT.

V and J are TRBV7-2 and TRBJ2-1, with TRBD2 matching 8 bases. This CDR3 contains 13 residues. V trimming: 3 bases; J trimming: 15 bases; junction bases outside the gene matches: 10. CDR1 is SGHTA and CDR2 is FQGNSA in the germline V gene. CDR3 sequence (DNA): TGTGCCAGCAGCTTGGAACTAGCGGATAGACGGTTCTTC. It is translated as CASSLELADRRFF.

The CDR3 reads CASFYRRDRANYGYTF. CDR3 coding DNA: TGTGCCAGCTTCTACCGCAGGGATAGGGCTAACTATGGCTACACCTTC. This rearrangement joins TRBV28 to TRBJ1-2; possibly TRBD1 for D (5 bases). V lost 8 bases to trimming and J lost 0 bases, with 19 bases between them. Germline values: CDR1 MDHEN, CDR2 SYDVKM. This CDR3 is 16 amino acids long.